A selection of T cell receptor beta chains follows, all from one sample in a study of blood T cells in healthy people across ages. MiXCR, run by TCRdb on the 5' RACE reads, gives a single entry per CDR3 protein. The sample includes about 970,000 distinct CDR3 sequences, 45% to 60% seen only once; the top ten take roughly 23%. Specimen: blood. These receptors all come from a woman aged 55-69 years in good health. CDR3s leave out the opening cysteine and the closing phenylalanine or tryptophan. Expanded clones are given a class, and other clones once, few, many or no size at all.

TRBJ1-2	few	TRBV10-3	AISPGHLYGYT
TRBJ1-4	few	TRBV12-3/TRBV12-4	ASRPTGTNEKLF
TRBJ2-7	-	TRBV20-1	SAPRLDREQY
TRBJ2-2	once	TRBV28	ATYRGSTGELF
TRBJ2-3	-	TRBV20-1	SARGLDAQY
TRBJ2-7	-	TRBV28	ASSLLAGRYEQY
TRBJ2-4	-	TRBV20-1	SALTSGALMEQY
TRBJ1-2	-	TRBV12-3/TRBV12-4	ASSYQGSNYGYT
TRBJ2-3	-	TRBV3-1	ASSSSLGLAGANTDTQY
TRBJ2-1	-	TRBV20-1	SARRREGYNEQF
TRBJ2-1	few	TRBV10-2	ASSESPPGNNEQF
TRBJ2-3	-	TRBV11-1	ASSLAEVTDTQY
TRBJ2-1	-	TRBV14	ASSHRTSGIYNEQF
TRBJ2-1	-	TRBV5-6	ASLGQEGEQF
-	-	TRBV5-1	ASSLGWEQNIQY
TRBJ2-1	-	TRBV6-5	ASRGNQNIGSNEQF
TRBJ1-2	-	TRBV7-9	ASSSPSGEAGYT
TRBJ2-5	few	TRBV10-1	ASSESDEETQY
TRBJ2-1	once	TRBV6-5	ASSYSKLGFYNREQF
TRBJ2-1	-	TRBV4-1	ASSQRGSGHEQF
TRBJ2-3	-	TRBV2	ASSWQGVDTQY
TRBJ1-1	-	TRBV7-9	ASSQTSNTEAF
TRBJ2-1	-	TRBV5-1	ASSGGSGSSYNEQF
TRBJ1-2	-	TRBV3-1	ASSQETAYGYT
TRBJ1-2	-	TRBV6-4	ASIDSMEEIVASGDYGYT
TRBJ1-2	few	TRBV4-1	ASSPVRGTNYGYT
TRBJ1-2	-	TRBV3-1	ASSPLGQISYGYN
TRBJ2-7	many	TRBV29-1	SAGGGLAYEQY
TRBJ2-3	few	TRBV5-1	ASSHSGMTAAKTDTQY
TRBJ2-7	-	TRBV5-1	ASSPRSPSYEQY
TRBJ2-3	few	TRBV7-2	ASSLEARVIDTQY
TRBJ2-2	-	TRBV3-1	ASSQDPWRENTGELF
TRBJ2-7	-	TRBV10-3	AISTSGSVYEQY
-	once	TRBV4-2	ASTQEWTGTYEQY
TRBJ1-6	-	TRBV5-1	ASKGRQPDSPLH
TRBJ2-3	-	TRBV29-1	SVTRDARRTDTQY
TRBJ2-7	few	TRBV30	AWSGGADYEQY
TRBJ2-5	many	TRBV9	ASSVGTSGSIGETQY
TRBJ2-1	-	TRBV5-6	ASRPTGPNYNEQF
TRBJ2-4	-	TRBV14	ASSQGGSLGNIQY
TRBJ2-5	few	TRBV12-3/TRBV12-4	ASSFTSGGETQY
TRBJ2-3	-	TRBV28	ASSSWGGATPDTQY
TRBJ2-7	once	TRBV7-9	ASSLARQSESSYEQY
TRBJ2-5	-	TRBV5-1	ASSPPSRETQY
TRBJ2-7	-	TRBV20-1	SAQSRVTYEQY
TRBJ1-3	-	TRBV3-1	ASRASGNTIY
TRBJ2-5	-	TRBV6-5	ASSDFRGCETQY
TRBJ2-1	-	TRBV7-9	ASSLDPNEQF
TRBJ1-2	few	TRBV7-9	ASSLMDSYSGYT
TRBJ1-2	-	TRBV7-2	ASSLGTGNYGYT
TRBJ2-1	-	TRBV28	AIRTGTSGSLQF
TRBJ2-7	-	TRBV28	ASSPVSRVVYEQY
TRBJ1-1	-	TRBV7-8	ASKEGTNTEAF